A single sample is the source of the 32 T cell receptor beta chains below, sequenced in a study of T cells expressing NK-cell markers. Reprocessing the 5' RACE reads, TCRdb reports a single entry for every CDR3 protein and omits DNA. The sample has approximately 150,000 distinct CDR3 sequences. Sequencing was carried out using blood T cells: a sorted CD56 or NKG2C T cell subset, CD4+ or CD8+ T cells, or bulk PBMC T cells (not recorded which). The receptor source for this set is a woman between 18 and 70 years old in good health.

V gene TRBV20-1 combines with J gene TRBJ2-3; TCRdb's D gene call, TRBD2, goes unchecked for lack of DNA. There are 14 residues in the CDR3. CDR1 and CDR2 from the germline V gene are DFQATT and SNEGSKA (reference sequence). CDR3: CSANERGPTDTQYF.

The rearrangement links TRBV12-3 or TRBV12-4 to TRBJ2-6; TCRdb designates TRBD2, a call that cannot be tested without DNA. This CDR3 contains 21 residues. The CDR3 region is CASSLVRISYSGRAPSSVLTF.

The V gene is TRBV30, the J gene TRBJ2-3; the TCRdb D gene call, TRBD2, has no DNA to confirm it. CDR1 is GTSNPN, CDR2 SVGIG, per germline (reference sequence). CDR3 length equals 13 residues. The CDR3 loop is CAWTTRRADTQYF.

The chain joins TRBV7-6 to TRBJ2-7; TCRdb picks TRBD1, but there is no DNA to check that call. Germline CDR1 reads SGHVS; CDR2 reads FNYEAQ. The CDR3 loop spans 17 amino acids. The CDR3: CASSLAGRQGGPYEQYF.

This chain connects TRBV4-1 to TRBJ1-1; the TCRdb call, TRBD1, lacks DNA for checking. The germline gives CDR1 MGHRA, CDR2 YSYEKL. CDR3 length: 15 amino acids. The CDR3 is CASSRAGQGASEAFF.

The V call is TRBV20-1, the J call TRBJ2-3; TCRdb designates TRBD1, a call that cannot be tested without DNA. CDR3 length equals 14 residues. CDR1 is DFQATT and CDR2 is SNEGSKA in the germline V gene (reference sequence). CDR3 sequence: CSAPRGAGADTQYF.

The chain carries TRBV7-2 and TRBJ2-2; TCRdb's D gene call, TRBD1, goes unchecked for lack of DNA. The CDR3 sequence is 16 residues long. Per the germline V gene, CDR1 is SGHTA and CDR2 is FQGNSA. The CDR3 loop is CASSSGSRPNTGELFF. The full variable domain, with the rest looked up from reference TRBV7-2 and TRBJ2-2, is GAGVSQSPSNKVTEKGKDVELRCDPISGHTALYWYRQSLGQGLEFLIYFQGNSAPDKSGLPSDRFSAERTGGSVSTLTIQRTQQEDSAVYLCASSSGSRPNTGELFFGEGSRLTVL.

V is TRBV6-1 and J is TRBJ2-3. Germline V CDR1 and CDR2: MNHNS, SASEGT. The CDR3 length is 13 residues. This CDR3 is CASKMTSTDTQYF.

This chain joins TRBV7-8 and TRBJ2-5. The V gene's germline CDR1 is SGHVS and CDR2 FQNEAQ. There are 13 residues in the CDR3. CDR3 in amino acids: CASSFSRQQTQYF.

The V gene is TRBV2, the J gene TRBJ1-5. CDR1 is SNHLY, CDR2 FYNNEI, per germline. The CDR3 covers 14 residues. This CDR3 is CASSEEGNNQPQHF.

The chain carries TRBV6-6 and TRBJ1-1; TCRdb designates TRBD1, a call that cannot be tested without DNA. The CDR3 loop spans 12 amino acids. Looked up from germline, CDR1 is MNHNY and CDR2 is SVGAGI (reference sequence). The CDR3 sequence: CASSITGTEAFF.

The J gene is TRBJ2-7, the V gene TRBV12-3 or TRBV12-4. This CDR3 comprises 13 residues. The CDR3: CASSYRAGYEQYF.

The V call is TRBV7-3, the J call TRBJ2-3; TCRdb returns TRBD2, unconfirmable since there is no DNA. The CDR3 contains 18 residues. Germline V gives CDR1 SGHTA, CDR2 FQGTGA. This CDR3 is CASSPYGGGLAGEDTQYF. Using reference TRBV7-3 and TRBJ2-3 for the parts outside the CDR3, the full variable domain is GAGVSQTPSNKVTEKGKYVELRCDPISGHTALYWYRQSLGQGPEFLIYFQGTGAADDSGLPNDRFFAVRPEGSVSTLKIQRTERGDSAVYLCASSPYGGGLAGEDTQYFGPGTRLTVL.

This sequence joins TRBV3-1 and TRBJ1-1. The CDR3 has 13 amino acids. Germline V gene lookup returns CDR1 LGHDT and CDR2 YNNKEL (reference sequence). CDR3 protein: CASSPSRTGRAFF. The variable domain in full, with the rest retrieved from reference TRBV3-1 and TRBJ1-1, is DTAVSQTPKYLVTQMGNDKSIKCEQNLGHDTMYWYKQDSKKFLKIMFSYNNKELIINETVPNRFSPKSPDKAHLNLHINSLELGDSAVYFCASSPSRTGRAFFGQGTRLTVV.

The chain employs TRBV29-1 and TRBJ2-3; TCRdb lists TRBD2, though no DNA is available to test this call. Germline V gene data show CDR1 as SQVTM and CDR2 as ANQGSEA. The CDR3 contains 16 residues. This CDR3 is CSVAGLAGTYTDTQYF.

The chain carries TRBV10-3 and TRBJ2-2. The CDR3 spans 17 residues. Germline lookup yields CDR1 ENHRY and CDR2 SYGVKD. This CDR3 is CAISAYSPFANTGELFF.

This rearrangement joins TRBV10-3 to TRBJ2-7; TCRdb picks TRBD1, but there is no DNA to check that call. The CDR3 runs 13 residues. The V gene's germline CDR1 is ENHRY and CDR2 SYGVKD. The chain's CDR3 is CAITRDRVHEQYF.

This chain connects TRBV19 to TRBJ2-5; TCRdb names TRBD1, which stays unverified in the absence of DNA. Per germline, CDR1 LNHDA and CDR2 SQIVND (reference sequence). The CDR3 is made up of 15 amino acids. Here the CDR3 reads CASSVSGTIGETQYF.

This chain joins TRBV10-3 and TRBJ2-5; TCRdb gives TRBD1 as the D gene, but with no DNA this cannot be confirmed. This CDR3 has 13 residues. Germline V gene data show CDR1 as ENHRY and CDR2 as SYGVKD. This chain's CDR3 is CAISLGGRETQYF.

The V gene is TRBV5-6, the J gene TRBJ2-6; TCRdb outputs TRBD1, but without DNA this stays unchecked. The CDR3 is 14 residues long. Germline V gives CDR1 SGHDT, CDR2 YYEEEE. This CDR3 reads CASSFRGGANVLTF.

The rearrangement uses TRBV9 and TRBJ2-3. Germline V gene data show CDR1 as SGDLS and CDR2 as YYNGEE. The CDR3 spans 16 residues. The chain's CDR3 is CASSVSASTSTDTQYF.

CDR3 in amino acids: CASSRDRTEYGYTF. The V gene is TRBV9, the J gene TRBJ1-2; TCRdb indicates TRBD1, and absent DNA this call remains unverified. CDR3 length: 14 residues. CDR1 is SGDLS and CDR2 is YYNGEE in the germline V gene. The full variable domain, completed using reference TRBV9 and TRBJ1-2, is DSGVTQTPKHLITATGQRVTLRCSPRSGDLSVYWYQQSLDQGLQFLIQYYNGEERAKGNILERFSAQQFPDLHSELNLSSLELGDSALYFCASSRDRTEYGYTFGSGTRLTVV.

The rearrangement joins TRBV12-3 or TRBV12-4 to TRBJ1-5; TCRdb's D call of TRBD1 is untestable without DNA. The CDR3 is made up of 14 amino acids. The CDR3 reads CASSPLFGGGPQHF.

This chain uses TRBV5-1 with TRBJ2-7. The CDR3 consists of 12 residues. Germline V gives CDR1 SGHRS, CDR2 YFSETQ. CDR3 sequence: CASTRESSEQYF. Variable domain in full (rest from reference TRBV5-1 and TRBJ2-7): KAGVTQTPRYLIKTRGQQVTLSCSPISGHRSVSWYQQTPGQGLQFLFEYFSETQRNKGNFPGRFSGRQFSNSRSEMNVSTLELGDSALYLCASTRESSEQYFGPGTRLTVT.

V gene TRBV5-1 combines with J gene TRBJ2-5; without DNA, the TCRdb call of TRBD1 cannot be checked. Germline V lookup: CDR1 SGHRS, CDR2 YFSETQ. This CDR3 contains 14 residues. This chain's CDR3 is CASSLQGLGETQYF.

The rearrangement joins TRBV9 to TRBJ1-1. Germline CDR1 and CDR2: SGDLS and YYNGEE. The CDR3 length is 14 residues. This chain's CDR3 is CASSEGSWSTEAFF.

This chain joins TRBV7-3 and TRBJ2-7; the D gene TCRdb calls, TRBD2, cannot be checked with no DNA. Germline CDR1 SGHTA, CDR2 FQGTGA. This CDR3 contains 16 residues. CDR3 in amino acids: CASSLSAAAGSHEQYF.

V and J are TRBV5-1 and TRBJ2-7; absent DNA, TCRdb's TRBD1 call cannot be checked. Germline CDR1 is SGHRS and CDR2 is YFSETQ. This CDR3 contains 12 residues. This CDR3 is CASRETGGEQYF.

The chain recombines TRBV19 with TRBJ2-2; without DNA, the TCRdb call of TRBD2 cannot be checked. CDR1 LNHDA and CDR2 SQIVND come from the germline V gene (reference sequence). The CDR3 loop spans 16 amino acids. CDR3 residues: CASSIFPSGRFGELFF.

This chain uses TRBV7-8 with TRBJ1-6; TCRdb lists TRBD1, though no DNA is available to test this call. The CDR3 is 15 residues long. Looked up from germline, CDR1 is SGHVS and CDR2 is FQNEAQ. The CDR3 reads CASSQYRGPVGALHF.

V gene TRBV7-2 combines with J gene TRBJ2-7; TCRdb indicates TRBD1, and absent DNA this call remains unverified. The germline CDR1 and CDR2 sequences are SGHTA and FQGNSA. The CDR3 is 16 amino acids. CDR3 loop: CASSHSGSLGVYEQYF.

The V gene is TRBV2, the J gene TRBJ2-2. The CDR3 loop spans 11 amino acids. CDR1 SNHLY and CDR2 FYNNEI come from the germline V gene. CDR3: CASTWSGELFF.